Each of the 10 T cell receptor beta chains below was sequenced from the same sample in a study of technical replicates of blood from several donors. Using immunoSEQ multiplex PCR, the repertoire was profiled, and TCRdb retains in-frame clones only, with some absent. The sample has tens of thousands of clones; about nine tenths are singletons. Material for sequencing was T cells isolated from PBMCs. The receptor source for this set is a human donor in good health.

The CDR3 DNA reads as TGTGCCAGCAGCTCGGGGGGAAGCTCCTACAATGAGCAGTTCTTC. This sequence encodes CASSSGGSSYNEQFF. V is TRBV7-9 and J is TRBJ2-1; 7 nucleotides match TRBD2. Trimming cost V 4 bases and J 0 bases; bases outside gene matches: 3. From germline, CDR1 is SEHNR and CDR2 FQNEAQ (reference sequence). CDR3 length equals 15 residues.

The chain combines TRBV4-2 with TRBJ2-2, with D unresolved. Trimming left V 0 bases short and J 0 bases short, with 8 bases between. In germline, CDR1 is LGHNA, CDR2 YNFKEQ. This CDR3 is built from 16 residues. The CDR3 DNA reads as TGTGCCAGCAGCCAAGATCGACTGACGAACACCGGGGAGCTGTTTTTT. It encodes CASSQDRLTNTGELFF.

There are a few counts of this clone. A junction end diverges from the germline sequence, so it may reflect a read error. V gene TRBV6-1 combines with J gene TRBJ1-5; 7 nucleotides align to TRBD1. CDR3 length equals 13 residues. Germline V lookup: CDR1 MNHNS, CDR2 SASEGT. The CDR3 loop is CTSRGAGDQPQHF. The DNA of the CDR3 is TGTACCAGCAGGGGGGCTGGTGATCAGCCCCAGCATTTT.

This chain links TRBV5-4 with TRBJ2-2; 13 positions agree with TRBD2. The V gene's germline CDR1 is SGHNT and CDR2 YYREEE (reference sequence). The V and J ends lost 4 bases and 1 base, in that order; junction bases with no gene match: 13. The CDR3 length is 20 residues. The CDR3 DNA sequence: TGTGCCAGCAGCCGGACTAGCGGGAGTGCTCGTTACCTGAACACCGGGGAGCTGTTTTTT. Its protein is CASSRTSGSARYLNTGELFF.

The chain is built from TRBV7-9 and TRBJ1-1; D uncertain. The CDR3 loop spans 13 amino acids. The germline gives CDR1 SEHNR, CDR2 FQNEAQ (reference sequence). The ends were cut back, 11 bases at V and 1 base at J, with 14 bases in the middle. The chain's CDR3 is CAWNWGANTEAFF. As DNA, the CDR3 is TGTGCCTGGAATTGGGGAGCGAACACTGAAGCTTTCTTT.

V and J are TRBV29-1 and TRBJ2-1; 8 bases are shared with TRBD2. This CDR3 is built from 14 residues. V lost 8 bases to trimming and J lost 2 bases; unmatched junction nucleotides: 8. Germline assignment: CDR1 SQVTM and CDR2 ANQGSEA. The DNA for the CDR3 is TGCAGCCTCCTCGGGACTAGAACCTACAATGAGCAGTTCTTC. It yields the protein CSLLGTRTYNEQFF.

V and J are TRBV19 and TRBJ2-7; TRBD1 is a possible D gene (6 bases). The V end was cut by 6 bases, the J end by 3 bases, with 15 bases between. The CDR3 totals 14 residues. Germline assignment: CDR1 LNHDA and CDR2 SQIVND (reference sequence). CDR3 nucleotide sequence: TGTGCCAGTAGAATCAGGGGTGATTTCTACGAGCAGTACTTC. Protein sequence: CASRIRGDFYEQYF.

The rearrangement uses TRBV2 and TRBJ2-5, with 10 bases fitting TRBD2. Germline assignment: CDR1 SNHLY and CDR2 FYNNEI. J was trimmed by 5 bases and V by 6 bases; bases with no gene match: 15. This CDR3 comprises 17 residues. The CDR3 is CASRSSLTSGIGETQYF. The CDR3 DNA follows: TGTGCCAGCAGGAGTTCCCTAACTAGCGGGATTGGGGAGACCCAGTACTTC.

This chain uses TRBV14 with TRBJ1-2; D not certain. The V end was cut by 1 base, the J end by 2 bases, with 11 bases between. CDR1 and CDR2 (germline): SGHDN, FVKESK. The CDR3 is 15 amino acids. CDR3 in amino acids: CASSQGQLQNYGYTF. CDR3 in DNA: TGTGCCAGCAGCCAAGGTCAACTCCAAAACTATGGCTACACCTTC.

The chain is built from TRBV5-1 and TRBJ2-3, with TRBD2 identical over 7 bases. The CDR3 has 14 residues. Germline V lookup: CDR1 SGHRS, CDR2 YFSETQ. With V trimmed by 6 bases and J by 0 bases, 4 bases remained unmatched. CDR3 sequence (DNA): TGCGCCAGCACTCCGGGGGGAAGCACAGATACGCAGTATTTT. It yields the protein CASTPGGSTDTQYF.